These 7 T cell receptor beta chains share one sample of origin, sequenced in a study of OX40 agonist ivuxolimab in advanced cancers. Measured with immunoSEQ multiplex PCR; TCRdb has only the in-frame clones, and not every one. The data contain about 72,000 clones, roughly nine tenths of them singletons. Sample: CD4+ or CD8+ T cells sorted from blood, taken in a trial of the OX40 agonist ivuxolimab. The receptors come from an adult with an advanced solid tumor such as melanoma, head and neck, liver or kidney cancer.

V and J are TRBV27 and TRBJ2-3; D is possibly TRBD2 (5 bases). Germline V CDR1 and CDR2: MNHEY, SMNVEV (reference sequence). The length of the CDR3 is 13 residues. Deletions cut 6 bases from V and 4 bases from J, with 11 bases between. The CDR3 DNA follows: TGTGCCAGCAGCCGTAGCGTGGCAGATACGCAGTATTTT. Its protein is CASSRSVADTQYF.

The V gene is TRBV19, the J gene TRBJ1-4; weak D call: TRBD1 (6 bases). The germline V gene has CDR1 LNHDA and CDR2 SQIVND (reference sequence). The length of the CDR3 is 15 residues. V shed 3 bases and J shed 3 bases, with 11 bases lying between them. The CDR3 loop is CASSIRGGANEKLFF. The CDR3 DNA is TGTGCCAGTAGTATCAGAGGGGGTGCTAATGAAAAACTGTTTTTT.

The chain combines TRBV5-1 with TRBJ2-3; TRBD1 or TRBD2 may be the D gene (5 bases each). Trimming left V 4 bases short and J 6 bases short, with 15 bases between. In germline, CDR1 is SGHRS, CDR2 YFSETQ. CDR3 length: 14 residues. This CDR3 is CASSVDSGRDTQYF. In DNA, the CDR3 is TGCGCCAGCAGCGTCGACAGCGGTAGGGATACGCAGTATTTT. The variable domain in full, completed from reference TRBV5-1 and TRBJ2-3, reads KAGVTQTPRYLIKTRGQQVTLSCSPISGHRSVSWYQQTPGQGLQFLFEYFSETQRNKGNFPGRFSGRQFSNSRSEMNVSTLELGDSALYLCASSVDSGRDTQYFGPGTRLTVL.

The chain recombines TRBV18 with TRBJ1-3; TRBD1 matches 7 bases. The CDR3 has 16 residues. V was clipped by 3 bases and J by 0 bases; unmatched bases: 5. Germline V CDR1 and CDR2: KGHSH, LQKENI. CDR3 sequence (DNA): TGTGCCAGCTCACCGCAGGGGGGGAGCTCTGGAAACACCATATATTTT. Protein: CASSPQGGSSGNTIYF.

This rearrangement joins TRBV2 to TRBJ2-5; no clear D gene. Germline V CDR1 and CDR2: SNHLY, FYNNEI. The V gene lost 0 bases and the J gene lost 2 bases, with 13 bases spanning the gap. This CDR3 has 16 residues. The CDR3 here is CASSEAEVRQQETQYF. The DNA of the CDR3 is TGTGCCAGCAGTGAAGCAGAAGTAAGGCAGCAAGAGACCCAGTACTTC.

V gene TRBV6-1 combines with J gene TRBJ1-1; D uncertain. This CDR3 is 12 amino acids long. Trimming removed 6 bases from V and 3 bases from J, with 8 bases in between. Germline values: CDR1 MNHNS, CDR2 SASEGT. CDR3 sequence reads: CASSVGDTEAFF. The CDR3, as DNA: TGTGCCAGCAGCGTGGGCGACACTGAAGCTTTCTTT.

The rearrangement joins TRBV7-6 to TRBJ2-5; D gene unclear. Trimming removed 2 bases from V and 1 base from J, with 8 bases in between. CDR1 SGHVS and CDR2 FNYEAQ come from the germline V gene. This CDR3 spans 14 amino acids. As DNA, the CDR3 is TGTGCCAGCAGCTTATTGGCTATCCAAGAGACCCAGTACTTC. It translates to CASSLLAIQETQYF.